This entry is about one TCR beta chain. Antigen specificity is unknown. J lost 6 bases, V lost 3 bases, and 11 bases had no gene match. Germline V gives CDR1 LNHNV, CDR2 YYDKDF (reference sequence). The CDR3 totals 16 residues. The PCR used 60 Vbeta and 13 Jbeta primers. Profiled with immunoSEQ multiplex PCR; TCRdb holds only in-frame clones, not every one. The sample holds over 75,000 clones; roughly a tenth are singletons and the top ten take around 4.9%. This entry belongs to a study of cytomegalovirus exposure and HLA in healthy donors. Study information: A data release that came early held 80 million to 95 million unique TCRs from HLA-typed donors. There were 350 to 400 genotyped donors. Of these, about 80% fell in the genetic ancestry cluster associated with self-reported Caucasian donors. Overall study findings and caveats: When a later analysis was performed, an Asian-associated ancestry cluster reportedly had fewer N-insertions than the 666-donor mean. With later analysis, a missense DCLRE1C variant became linked to TCR beta V- and J-gene trimming.

This TCR was recovered from a man in his forties or fifties in good health and CMV-seropositive. V usage is TRBV15 and J usage is TRBJ2-7, with 10 bases that match TRBD2. The sequenced sample consisted of PBMCs. This chain's CDR3 is CATSSAPPSGSREQYF. In DNA, the CDR3 is TGTGCCACCAGCAGCGCTCCTCCTAGCGGGAGTCGCGAGCAGTACTTC. The whole variable domain, remainder taken from reference TRBV15 and TRBJ2-7, is DAMVIQNPRYQVTQFGKPVTLSCSQTLNHNVMYWYQQKSSQAPKLLFHYYDKDFNNEADTPDNFQSRRPNTSFCFLDIRSPGLGDTAMYLCATSSAPPSGSREQYFGPGTRLTVT.